This record concerns one T cell receptor (beta chain) sequence. The germline V gene has CDR1 LNHNV and CDR2 YYDKDF (reference sequence). The CDR3 contains 15 residues. V was pared by 1 base and J by 2 bases, with 9 bases between. This entry comes from a study of blood T cell repertoires in COVID-19. Profiled with immunoSEQ multiplex PCR; TCRdb holds only in-frame clones, not every one. In the table there are 6,400 or so clones, approximately 70% of which are singletons. This clonotype was obtained from a man in his 60s with acute or convalescent COVID-19. Sequencing input: peripheral blood. This chain connects TRBV15 to TRBJ2-1; the D gene is possibly TRBD2 (6 bases). The CDR3 bases are TGTGCCACCAGCAGAGGGGGAGGAACCTACAATGAGCAGTTCTTC. It translates to CATSRGGGTYNEQFF.